Each of the 18 T cell receptor beta chains below was sequenced from the same sample in a study of response to subunit inactivated influenza vaccine. TCRdb re-analysed the RT-PCR reads in MiXCR, keeping a single row per CDR3 protein. In the table there are about 520,000 distinct CDR3 sequences, approximately 7.2% of which are singletons. The sample in question was PBMCs from blood, obtained around 25 months after vaccination. These receptors were obtained from a man in his fifties or sixties who received an inactivated influenza vaccine.

In this sample, this clonotype turned up a few times. The genes are TRBV27 and TRBJ1-1; 8 bases are shared with TRBD1. The J segment lost 4 bases and the V segment lost 8 bases, leaving 3 bases of the junction unmatched. CDR3 size: 12 residues. Per germline, CDR1 MNHEY and CDR2 SMNVEV (reference sequence). CDR3: CASRTGSTEAFF. DNA of the CDR3: TGTGCCAGCCGGACAGGGAGCACTGAAGCTTTCTTT.

This clonotype was seen many times. The chain couples TRBV29-1 to TRBJ1-2; unclear D gene. The CDR3 runs to 14 residues. The V end was cut by 3 bases, the J end by 0 bases, with 11 bases between. Looked up from germline, CDR1 is SQVTM and CDR2 is ANQGSEA. In DNA, the CDR3 is TGCAGCGTTGACTCGGACGGAGCTAACTATGGCTACACCTTC. Its translation: CSVDSDGANYGYTF.

This clonotype was counted a few times. The chain combines TRBV5-5 with TRBJ2-7; 7 bases are a match to TRBD2. The V gene's germline CDR1 is SGHKS and CDR2 YYEKEE (reference sequence). V gave up 3 bases and J gave up 2 bases; unmatched junction bases: 5. The CDR3 extends over 14 amino acids. CDR3 protein: CASSWAGTTYEQYF. The CDR3 DNA reads as TGTGCCAGCAGCTGGGCCGGGACTACCTACGAGCAGTACTTC.

The genes are TRBV21-1 and TRBJ1-5; the tabulated D call, TRBD1, remains unverified against the DNA. TRBV21-1 is labeled a pseudogene. The CDR3 extends over 20 amino acids. The CDR3 sequence is CASSKGRRDRGRDSNHPQHF. Here the CDR3 DNA reads TGTGCCAGCAGCAAAGGACGCCGGGACAGGGGGAGGGATAGCAATCATCCCCAGCATTTT.

The chain recombines TRBV7-6 with TRBJ2-1; D not certain. Germline V gives CDR1 SGHVS, CDR2 FNYEAQ. V was trimmed by 1 base and J by 7 bases, leaving 11 bases between them. This CDR3 comprises 14 residues. The CDR3 DNA follows: TGTGCCAGCAGCTTAGAGCCTACCGGGAATGAGCAGTTCTTC. It yields the protein CASSLEPTGNEQFF.

The table lists this clonotype with many counts. This rearrangement joins TRBV28 to TRBJ1-6; 7 nucleotides match TRBD1. The J segment lost 6 bases and the V segment lost 8 bases, leaving 13 bases of the junction unmatched. Germline V lookup: CDR1 MDHEN, CDR2 SYDVKM. CDR3 length equals 16 residues. The CDR3 spells CASSPRGVMVNSPLHF. The CDR3, as DNA: TGTGCCAGCTCCCCCAGGGGGGTAATGGTTAATTCACCCCTCCACTTT.

This clonotype was seen many times. This chain uses TRBV4-3 with TRBJ2-7; tentatively, D is TRBD1 (5 bases). V dropped 1 base and J dropped 3 bases, with 13 bases sitting between them. This CDR3 has 15 residues. Germline assignment: CDR1 LGHNA and CDR2 YSLEER. The CDR3 coding sequence is TGCGCCAGCAGCCAAGCAATCGCAGGGCACTACGAGCAGTACTTC. Protein: CASSQAIAGHYEQYF.

This clonotype was recorded at least ten times. This chain connects TRBV14 to TRBJ2-3; D remains unclear. This CDR3 region has 13 residues. Trimming stripped 0 bases from V and 5 bases from J, with 6 bases between. Germline loops: CDR1 SGHDN, CDR2 FVKESK. CDR3 residues: CASSQDLGDTQYF. The CDR3 bases are TGTGCCAGCAGCCAAGATCTGGGAGATACGCAGTATTTT.

This clonotype was observed many times. The chain couples TRBV20-1 to TRBJ2-1; 9 bases map to TRBD2. From germline, CDR1 is DFQATT and CDR2 SNEGSKA (reference sequence). Unmatched junction bases numbered 7, after V lost 3 bases and J lost 7 bases. The CDR3 consists of 14 residues. The DNA of the CDR3 is TGCAGTGCTAGTGACGCTAGCGGGGCTAATGAGCAGTTCTTC. Protein product: CSASDASGANEQFF.

Only a few counts were recorded for this clonotype. The genes are TRBV6-5 and TRBJ1-3, with D tentatively TRBD1 (6 bases). V was clipped by 0 bases and J by 0 bases, with 9 bases between them. Per germline, CDR1 MNHEY and CDR2 SVGAGI. The CDR3 has 16 amino acids. CDR3 sequence (DNA): TGTGCCAGCAGTTACTCGAGGGGGGGCTCTGGAAACACCATATATTTT. As protein: CASSYSRGGSGNTIYF.

There are a few counts of this clonotype. The chain has TRBV6-1 and TRBJ2-5; D may be TRBD1 (6 bases). CDR1 and CDR2 (germline): MNHNS, SASEGT. This CDR3 contains 14 residues. Trimming pared 5 bases from V and 1 base from J, leaving 11 bases between. The CDR3 nucleotides are TGTGCCAGCAGTACGGGACACGGCCAAGAGACCCAGTACTTC. Translated: CASSTGHGQETQYF.

This clonotype has just a few counts. The chain joins TRBV4-3 to TRBJ1-1; D gene unclear. This CDR3 has 16 amino acids. Germline V lookup: CDR1 LGHNA, CDR2 YSLEER. The V end lost 0 bases, the J end lost 1 base, and 12 bases lay between the germline ends. This CDR3 is CASSQDWGGQNTEAFF. The DNA for the CDR3 is TGCGCCAGCAGCCAAGATTGGGGTGGGCAGAACACTGAAGCTTTCTTT.

This clonotype was observed many times. The V and J genes are TRBV27 and TRBJ2-1; 7 bases line up with TRBD2. Germline values: CDR1 MNHEY, CDR2 SMNVEV (reference sequence). This CDR3 is 19 amino acids long. The V gene end was trimmed by 2 bases and the J gene end by 0 bases; junction bases not matched to a gene: 13. The DNA of the CDR3 is TGTGCCAGCAGTTTAGCGGGAGCGGCGTTGTGGGGCTCCTACAATGAGCAGTTCTTC. Translating it yields CASSLAGAALWGSYNEQFF.

About this clonotype itself: Relative to the germline gene, one junction end is altered; a read error may explain this. The rearrangement joins TRBV20-1 to TRBJ2-7; possible D gene TRBD1, 6 bases. Germline-derived CDR1 and CDR2 are DFQATT and SNEGSKA (reference sequence). The length of the CDR3 is 13 residues. CDR3 coding DNA: TGCAGAGCTAAGGACAGTTACACCTACGAGCAGTACTTC. Its translation: CRAKDSYTYEQYF.

This clonotype has more than one count but fewer than ten. Written as DNA, the CDR3 is TGTGCCAGCAGCCTACCCCCTCAATATGATGAGCAGTTCTTC. Its protein product is CASSLPPQYDEQFF. The J gene is TRBJ2-1, the V gene TRBV7-9; D ambiguous. Germline loops: CDR1 SEHNR, CDR2 FQNEAQ (reference sequence). CDR3 length: 14 amino acids. The ends were cut back, 5 bases at V and 8 bases at J, with 16 bases in the middle.

The rearrangement links TRBV11-1 to TRBJ2-2; D possibly uses TRBD1 or TRBD2 (5 bases each). This CDR3 is built from 18 residues. The germline V and J ends were trimmed by 5 bases and 0 bases, with 19 bases remaining between them. Germline V CDR1 and CDR2: SGHAT, FQDESV (reference sequence). CDR3 residues: CASSPPRGRTSNTGELFF. DNA for the CDR3: TGTGCCAGCAGCCCACCTCGGGGCAGGACCTCGAACACCGGGGAGCTGTTTTTT.

The chain employs TRBV7-2 and TRBJ1-4; 8 bases match TRBD1. Germline CDR1 SGHTA, CDR2 FQGNSA. This CDR3 is built from 15 residues. The J segment lost 7 bases and the V segment lost 6 bases, leaving 10 bases of the junction unmatched. The CDR3 nucleotides are TGTGCCAGCAGTAACCTAGGACAGGGTAGTGAAAAACTGTTTTTT. It is translated as CASSNLGQGSEKLFF.

This clonotype was recorded at least ten times. The CDR3 is CSGGQGIDNEQFF. Here the CDR3 DNA reads TGCAGCGGGGGACAGGGGATCGACAATGAGCAGTTCTTC. The chain uses TRBV29-1 and TRBJ2-1; 10 nucleotides agree with TRBD1. Germline V CDR1 and CDR2: SQVTM, ANQGSEA. The V and J ends lost 7 bases and 5 bases, in that order; junction bases with no gene match: 5. CDR3 length equals 13 residues.